This T cell receptor (beta chain) was sequenced for a study of T cells in Graves' hyperthyroidism and ophthalmopathy. Study-wide findings and caveats: Among clonotypes expanded in thyroid above 0.001, most were also found in blood. Patients with ophthalmopathy were separated from those with stable hyperthyroidism by a 13 V-J model.

Patients aged 18 to 65 had newly diagnosed hyperthyroidism that had lasted under 2 months. The CDR3 is made up of 12 amino acids. The V end was cut by 2 bases, the J end by 3 bases, with 2 bases between. This clonotype was detected ten times or more. Its antigen is as yet unknown. Amplification yielded TCR beta CDR3 regions, with RNA transcripts as the source. Researchers ran a first-round RT-PCR on the TCR CDR3 using the HTBI primer set. TCRdb reprocessed the multiplex PCR reads with MiXCR, giving one entry per CDR3 protein. Among approximately 640,000 distinct CDR3 sequences listed, about 18% were seen once.

This receptor was taken from a man aged 45-60 years with Graves' hyperthyroidism. This chain uses TRBV12-3 or TRBV12-4 with TRBJ2-1; D gene uncertain. The sample consisted of blood. The CDR3 DNA reads TGTGCCAGCAGTTTAATCTACAATGAGCAGTTCTTC. This codes for CASSLIYNEQFF.